This T cell receptor beta chain was observed in a study of blood T cell repertoires in COVID-19. Study-level information: The samples span acute and convalescent COVID-19 from the United States, Italy and Spain. From T cells, B-cell-depleted T cells, or PBMCs came the material, which was cDNA or gDNA.

Libraries were prepared by immunoSEQ multiplex PCR; TCRdb keeps only in-frame clonotypes and omits some of them. The sample lists some 150,000 clones, 87% occurring once. The receptor was derived from a woman between 40 and 50 years old with acute or convalescent COVID-19. Material for sequencing was peripheral blood.

Here the CDR3 reads CASNRGGETQYF. CDR3 nucleotide sequence: TGTGCCAGCAACAGGGGTGGAGAGACCCAGTACTTC. V gene TRBV25-1 combines with J gene TRBJ2-5, with 7 bases identical to TRBD1. The CDR3 is 12 amino acids. V dropped 7 bases and J dropped 4; count of bases not matched to a gene: 3. Looked up from germline, CDR1 is MGHDK and CDR2 is SYGVNS.